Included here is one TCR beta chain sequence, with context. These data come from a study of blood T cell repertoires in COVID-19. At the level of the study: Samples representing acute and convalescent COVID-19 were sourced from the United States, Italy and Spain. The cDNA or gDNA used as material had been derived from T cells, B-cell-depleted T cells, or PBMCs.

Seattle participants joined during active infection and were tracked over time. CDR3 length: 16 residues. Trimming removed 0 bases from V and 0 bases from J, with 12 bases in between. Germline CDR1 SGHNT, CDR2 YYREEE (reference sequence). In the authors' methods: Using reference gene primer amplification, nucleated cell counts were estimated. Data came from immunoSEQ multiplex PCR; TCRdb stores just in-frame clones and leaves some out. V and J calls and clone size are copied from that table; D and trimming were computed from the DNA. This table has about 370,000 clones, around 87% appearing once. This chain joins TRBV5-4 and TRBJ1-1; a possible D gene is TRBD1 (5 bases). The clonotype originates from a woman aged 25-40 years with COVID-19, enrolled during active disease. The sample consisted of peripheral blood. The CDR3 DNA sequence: TGTGCCAGCAGCTTGGCTCGGGGGAGCCTGAACACTGAAGCTTTCTTT. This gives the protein CASSLARGSLNTEAFF.